The 26 T cell receptor beta chains below all came from one sample that was sequenced in a study of T cell changes during pregnancy in multiple sclerosis. Assay used: immunoSEQ multiplex PCR; TCRdb lists only in-frame clones, some missing. The sample yields approximately 49,000 clones, 80% to 95% seen once. The sample here was peripheral blood, taken after pregnancy. The receptors derive from a female donor with multiple sclerosis, enrolled in a pregnancy study.

V is TRBV7-9 and J is TRBJ2-7; the D is unclear. The germline V gene has CDR1 SEHNR and CDR2 FQNEAQ (reference sequence). CDR3 length equals 16 residues. The V and J ends lost 5 bases and 3 bases respectively, with 20 bases between them. CDR3 nucleotide sequence: TGTGCCAGCAGCGCGCCTAACTCCCACCCCCTCTACGAGCAGTACTTC. Its translation: CASSAPNSHPLYEQYF.

The chain is built from TRBV9 and TRBJ2-1; 8 nucleotides agree with TRBD1. Trimming removed 0 bases from V and 7 bases from J; junction bases left unmatched: 3. Germline lookup yields CDR1 SGDLS and CDR2 YYNGEE. The CDR3 is 14 amino acids. The chain's CDR3 is CASSVGDRLNEQFF. The CDR3 coding sequence is TGTGCCAGCAGCGTAGGGGACAGGCTGAATGAGCAGTTCTTC.

V usage is TRBV7-9 and J usage is TRBJ1-1; D gene unclear. Germline V CDR1 and CDR2: SEHNR, FQNEAQ (reference sequence). The ends were cut back, 5 bases at V and 0 bases at J, with 7 bases in the middle. This CDR3 is built from 13 residues. The CDR3 sequence is CASSRNMNTEAFF. The CDR3 DNA is TGTGCCAGCAGCCGTAACATGAACACTGAAGCTTTCTTT.

The genes are TRBV19 and TRBJ1-2; D is possibly TRBD1 (6 bases). V lost 5 bases and J lost 5, with 12 bases in between. CDR1 LNHDA and CDR2 SQIVND come from the germline V gene (reference sequence). The CDR3 is 13 amino acids. The CDR3 bases are TGTGCCAGTAGTGCGGGGGCCTATTATGGCTACACCTTC. As protein: CASSAGAYYGYTF.

The chain couples TRBV15 to TRBJ2-7; no definite D call. The germline CDR1 and CDR2 sequences are LNHNV and YYDKDF (reference sequence). Trimming left V 2 bases short and J 0 bases short, with 14 bases between. This CDR3 region has 16 residues. The CDR3 DNA reads TGTGCCACCAGCAGATCTCTGATCACAGACTCCTACGAGCAGTACTTC. Translating it yields CATSRSLITDSYEQYF.

The V and J genes are TRBV14 and TRBJ1-1, with 9 bases matching TRBD1. J gave up 11 bases and V 6 bases, and 13 bases lay outside the gene matches. The CDR3 covers 14 residues. The germline gives CDR1 SGHDN, CDR2 FVKESK. This chain's CDR3 is CASRTGGTGGAAFF. For the CDR3, the DNA is TGTGCCAGCAGGACAGGGGGGACGGGTGGTGCGGCTTTCTTT.

The CDR3 nucleotides read TGCGCCAGCAGCCCGCTTTTGGGGGCTGCCGGGGAGCTGTTTTTT. Residues: CASSPLLGAAGELFF. This chain joins TRBV4-3 and TRBJ2-2; TRBD1 is a possible D gene (6 bases). Germline CDR1 is LGHNA and CDR2 is YSLEER. The germline V and J ends were trimmed by 4 bases and 6 bases, with 15 bases remaining between them. This CDR3 is built from 15 residues.

CDR3 bases: TGCGCCAGCAGCCCACGGGGCTCCTACGAGCAGTACTTC. It translates to CASSPRGSYEQYF. The gene calls are TRBV5-1 and TRBJ2-7; possible D gene TRBD2, 5 bases. V lost 4 bases and J lost 0, with 8 bases in between. CDR3 length: 13 amino acids. CDR1 and CDR2 (germline): SGHRS, YFSETQ.

This chain connects TRBV5-1 to TRBJ2-3; weak D call: TRBD1 (6 bases). In germline, CDR1 is SGHRS, CDR2 YFSETQ. Trimming took 4 bases from V and 3 from J, leaving 18 bases between them. The CDR3 spans 16 residues. The CDR3 protein is CASSPKLRTVTDTQYF. CDR3 sequence (DNA): TGCGCCAGCAGCCCAAAACTGCGGACAGTAACAGATACGCAGTATTTT. The full variable domain, its missing parts supplied by reference TRBV5-1 and TRBJ2-3, is KAGVTQTPRYLIKTRGQQVTLSCSPISGHRSVSWYQQTPGQGLQFLFEYFSETQRNKGNFPGRFSGRQFSNSRSEMNVSTLELGDSALYLCASSPKLRTVTDTQYFGPGTRLTVL.

This chain connects TRBV7-2 to TRBJ2-7; no firm D call. The V and J ends lost 1 base and 3 bases respectively, with 13 bases between them. Germline V CDR1 and CDR2: SGHTA, FQGNSA. There are 15 residues in the CDR3. The CDR3 nucleotides are TGTGCCAGCAGCTTAGGGGCAGGTCGAAACTACGAGCAGTACTTC. The encoded protein is CASSLGAGRNYEQYF.

This rearrangement joins TRBV6-1 to TRBJ2-7; TRBD2 matches 7 bases. The CDR3 is 15 amino acids. The germline V gene encodes CDR1 MNHNS and CDR2 SASEGT. The junction had 13 bases not matched to a gene; V was cut back by 8 bases and J by 3 bases. For the CDR3, the DNA is TGTGCCAGCTCTCCCGTTGAAGGGGAGGGCTACGAGCAGTACTTC. Amino acids: CASSPVEGEGYEQYF.

J is TRBJ2-5 and V is TRBV9, with 9 bases matching TRBD2. This CDR3 contains 15 residues. Per the germline V gene, CDR1 is SGDLS and CDR2 is YYNGEE. V shed 8 bases, J shed 5 bases, and the junction held 13 bases outside the gene matches. The CDR3 protein is CASSGQRGDGETQYF. In DNA form, the CDR3 reads TGTGCCAGTTCCGGACAGCGGGGGGACGGGGAGACCCAGTACTTC. Full variable domain (rest looked up from reference TRBV9 and TRBJ2-5): DSGVTQTPKHLITATGQRVTLRCSPRSGDLSVYWYQQSLDQGLQFLIQYYNGEERAKGNILERFSAQQFPDLHSELNLSSLELGDSALYFCASSGQRGDGETQYFGPGTRLLVL.

This chain joins TRBV6-1 and TRBJ2-3; D perhaps matches TRBD2 (7 bases). V was cut by 4 bases and J by 2 bases, with 13 bases left in between. The V gene's germline CDR1 is MNHNS and CDR2 SASEGT. The length of the CDR3 is 15 residues. CDR3 amino acids: CASSGAGAVTDTQYF. CDR3 DNA: TGTGCCAGCAGTGGTGCGGGGGCCGTCACAGATACGCAGTATTTT.

The CDR3 loop is CASSPREANTEAFF. As DNA, the CDR3 is TGCGCCAGCAGCCCGAGGGAGGCCAACACTGAAGCTTTCTTT. The chain uses TRBV4-1 and TRBJ1-1; D unresolved. The CDR3 has 14 amino acids. Trimming cost V 4 bases and J 2 bases, with 11 bases left between them. Looked up from germline, CDR1 is MGHRA and CDR2 is YSYEKL.

CDR3 DNA: TGTGCCAGTAGTACAACCGCGGTTTCCGGGGAGCTGTTTTTT. This encodes CASSTTAVSGELFF. The gene calls are TRBV19 and TRBJ2-2; D gene uncertain. Germline V CDR1 and CDR2: LNHDA, SQIVND (reference sequence). Trimming took 4 bases from V and 6 from J, leaving 12 bases between them. This CDR3 has 14 amino acids.

The gene calls are TRBV27 and TRBJ2-1; TRBD2 agrees at 11 bases. J lost 6 bases, V lost 3 bases, and 4 bases had no gene match. The V gene's germline CDR1 is MNHEY and CDR2 SMNVEV (reference sequence). The CDR3 spans 15 residues. In DNA, the CDR3 is TGTGCCAGCAGTTTGAGACTAGCGGGGAGCAATGAGCAGTTCTTC. Residues: CASSLRLAGSNEQFF.

The rearrangement uses TRBV27 and TRBJ2-3; TRBD2 is a possible D gene (5 bases). Trimming took off 2 bases at V and 8 bases at J, with 17 bases between the two ends. CDR1 MNHEY and CDR2 SMNVEV come from the germline V gene (reference sequence). The CDR3 sequence is 15 residues long. This CDR3 is CASSLIPASSGTQYF. CDR3 coding DNA: TGTGCCAGCAGTTTAATCCCGGCTAGCTCGGGTACGCAGTATTTT.

The genes are TRBV5-1 and TRBJ2-5, with D hard to call. The germline V and J ends were trimmed by 3 bases and 2 bases, with 2 bases remaining between them. This CDR3 spans 11 amino acids. Germline CDR1 SGHRS, CDR2 YFSETQ. The CDR3 sequence is CASSSQETQYF. CDR3 nucleotides: TGCGCCAGCAGCTCACAAGAGACCCAGTACTTC. The whole variable domain, filled in from reference TRBV5-1 and TRBJ2-5, reads KAGVTQTPRYLIKTRGQQVTLSCSPISGHRSVSWYQQTPGQGLQFLFEYFSETQRNKGNFPGRFSGRQFSNSRSEMNVSTLELGDSALYLCASSSQETQYFGPGTRLLVL.

The gene calls are TRBV6-1 and TRBJ2-3, with D unclear. This CDR3 has 14 amino acids. CDR1 MNHNS and CDR2 SASEGT come from the germline V gene. V lost 6 bases, J lost 2 bases, and 12 bases lay in between. The CDR3 bases are TGTGCCAGCAGCCGTAACGGTATCACAGATACGCAGTATTTT. Encoded protein: CASSRNGITDTQYF.

The rearrangement joins TRBV6-6 to TRBJ1-4; the match to TRBD1 covers 8 bases. The J segment lost 8 bases and the V segment lost 7 bases, leaving 9 bases of the junction unmatched. Germline V gene sequence: CDR1 MNHNY, CDR2 SVGAGI (reference sequence). The CDR3 is 14 amino acids. Here the CDR3 DNA reads TGTGCCAGCAAAATACAGGGGGGATCGGAAAAACTGTTTTTT. Translation: CASKIQGGSEKLFF.

V and J are TRBV2 and TRBJ1-1; no definite D call. The V gene lost 4 bases and the J gene lost 1 base, with 7 bases spanning the gap. Per germline, CDR1 SNHLY and CDR2 FYNNEI. This CDR3 is 13 amino acids long. CDR3 region: CASSGEKNTEAFF. CDR3 DNA sequence: TGTGCCAGCAGTGGGGAGAAGAACACTGAAGCTTTCTTT.

This clone was seen once. This rearrangement joins TRBV6-5 to TRBJ1-1, with D uncertain. Trimming took off 7 bases at V and 6 bases at J, with 12 bases between the two ends. CDR1 and CDR2 from the germline V gene are MNHEY and SVGAGI. There are 12 residues in the CDR3. Here the CDR3 reads CASTSFSAEAFF. The DNA of the CDR3 is TGTGCCAGCACTTCCTTCAGTGCTGAAGCTTTCTTT.

The chain combines TRBV19 with TRBJ2-4, with 10 bases matching TRBD1. V gave up 1 base and J gave up 8 bases; unmatched junction bases: 11. CDR3 length: 17 residues. Germline CDR1 and CDR2: LNHDA and SQIVND (reference sequence). The CDR3 protein is CASSIGSGQGLFDIQYF. CDR3 bases: TGTGCCAGTAGTATAGGGTCGGGACAGGGGCTATTCGACATTCAGTACTTC.

This clone turned up a few times. V is TRBV5-4 and J is TRBJ2-3; possible D gene TRBD1, 6 bases. The CDR3 extends over 14 amino acids. Trimming cost V 4 bases and J 2 bases, with 11 bases left between them. CDR1 is SGHNT, CDR2 YYREEE, per germline (reference sequence). CDR3 nucleotide sequence: TGTGCCAGCAGCGCTGACAGGACCACAGATACGCAGTATTTT. Translated: CASSADRTTDTQYF.

This chain connects TRBV9 to TRBJ1-1; a weak D match, TRBD1 (5 bases). CDR3 length equals 14 residues. Germline assignment: CDR1 SGDLS and CDR2 YYNGEE. The V gene lost 4 bases and the J gene lost 5 bases, with 15 bases spanning the gap. The CDR3 coding sequence is TGTGCCAGCAGCCCTCCCAGGGTAGGGACTGAAGCTTTCTTT. This sequence encodes CASSPPRVGTEAFF.

This rearrangement joins TRBV6-6 to TRBJ1-2; TRBD1 matches at 10 bases. Germline-derived CDR1 and CDR2 are MNHNY and SVGAGI (reference sequence). The CDR3 runs to 15 residues. J gave up 4 bases and V 4 bases, and 6 bases lay outside the gene matches. CDR3 in DNA: TGTGCCAGCAGTTGGGGGACAGGGGAGTTCTATGGCTACACCTTC. Translating gives CASSWGTGEFYGYTF.